This T cell receptor (beta chain) was sequenced in a study of blood T cell repertoires in COVID-19. The wider study: Sources were T cells, B-cell-depleted T cells, or PBMCs; the material itself was cDNA or gDNA.

Per the original methods: Cell counts per sample came from amplifying reference gene primers. Clones were sequenced by immunoSEQ multiplex PCR, and TCRdb holds only the in-frame ones, with some missing. D and trimming come from the DNA, and the V and J calls and clone size come from that table. The sample has 250,000 to 300,000 clones, roughly 90% seen once. The CDR3 extends over 15 amino acids. Trimming took 4 bases from V and 9 from J; bases not matched to a gene: 9. The germline CDR1 and CDR2 sequences are MGHDK and SYGVNS. Seattle patients were enrolled while actively infected and followed longitudinally.

The receptor's source is a woman in her 30s with COVID-19, enrolled during active disease. This chain joins TRBV25-1 and TRBJ1-6; 7 bases are a match to TRBD1. The sequenced sample was peripheral blood. CDR3 DNA: TGTGCCAGCAGTGTTTCCGACAGGGAGAGTTCACCCCTCCACTTT. The encoded protein is CASSVSDRESSPLHF.